This TCR beta chain was captured by sequencing in a study of beta chain features in type 1 diabetes. Study observations and caveats: VDJ junctions from type 1 diabetes patients carried fewer insertions and larger deletions.

Notes on this clone: The antigen is not known.

V lost 1 base and J lost 1, with 4 bases in between. CDR3 length: 14 amino acids. In germline, CDR1 is MGHRA, CDR2 YSYEKL. The isolated RNA, all of it, was reverse transcribed, so expressed TCRB transcripts were what got sequenced. The method was immunoSEQ multiplex PCR; TCRdb's version includes in-frame clones alone and lacks a portion of them. The data contain about 620,000 clones, around 16% of them seen just once; the ten biggest clones take up approximately 0.093%. The TCR sequence derives from a man between 18 and 35 years old in good health. Sequences were obtained from naive CD4+ T cells from blood. The chain has TRBV4-1 and TRBJ2-2; unclear D gene. Written as DNA, the CDR3 is TGCGCCAGCAGCCAAGGACAGAACACCGGGGAGCTGTTTTTT. It translates to CASSQGQNTGELFF.